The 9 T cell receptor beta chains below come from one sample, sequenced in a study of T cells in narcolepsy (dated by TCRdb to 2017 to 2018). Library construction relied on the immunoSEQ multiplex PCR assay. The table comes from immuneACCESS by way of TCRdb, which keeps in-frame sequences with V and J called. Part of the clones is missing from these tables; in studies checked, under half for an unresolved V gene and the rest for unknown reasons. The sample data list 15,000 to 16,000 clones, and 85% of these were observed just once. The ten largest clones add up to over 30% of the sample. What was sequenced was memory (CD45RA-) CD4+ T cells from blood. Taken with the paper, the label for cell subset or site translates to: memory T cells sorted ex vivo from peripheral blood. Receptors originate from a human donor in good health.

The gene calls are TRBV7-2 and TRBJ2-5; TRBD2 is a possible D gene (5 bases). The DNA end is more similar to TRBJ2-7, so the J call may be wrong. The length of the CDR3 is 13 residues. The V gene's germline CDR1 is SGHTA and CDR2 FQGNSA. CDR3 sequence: CASAKGSSYEQYF. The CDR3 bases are TGTGCCAGCGCGAAAGGGAGCTCCTACGAGCAGTACTTC.

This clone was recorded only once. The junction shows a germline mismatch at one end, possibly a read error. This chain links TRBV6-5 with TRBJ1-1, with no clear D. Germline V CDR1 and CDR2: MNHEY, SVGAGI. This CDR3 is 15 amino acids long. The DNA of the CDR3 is TGTGCCATCAGTGCCCAAACTACGGGGAACACTGAAGCTTTCTTT. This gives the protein CAISAQTTGNTEAFF.

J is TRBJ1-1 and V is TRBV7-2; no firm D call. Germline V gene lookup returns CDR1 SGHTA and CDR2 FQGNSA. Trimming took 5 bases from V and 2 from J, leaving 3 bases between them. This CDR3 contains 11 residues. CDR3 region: CASSVNTEAFF. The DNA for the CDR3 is TGTGCCAGCAGCGTAAACACTGAAGCTTTCTTT.

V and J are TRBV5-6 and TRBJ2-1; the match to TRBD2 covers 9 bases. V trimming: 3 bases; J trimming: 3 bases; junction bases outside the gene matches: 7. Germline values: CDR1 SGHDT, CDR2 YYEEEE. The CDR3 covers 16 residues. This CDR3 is CASSSRLAAIYNEQFF. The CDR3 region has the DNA TGTGCCAGCAGCTCCCGACTAGCGGCAATCTACAATGAGCAGTTCTTC.

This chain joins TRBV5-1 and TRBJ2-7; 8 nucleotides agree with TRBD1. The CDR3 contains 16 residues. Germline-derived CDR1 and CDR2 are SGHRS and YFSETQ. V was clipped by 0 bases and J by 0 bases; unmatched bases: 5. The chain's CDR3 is CASSLVPTGASYEQYF. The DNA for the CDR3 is TGCGCCAGCAGCTTGGTCCCGACAGGGGCCTCCTACGAGCAGTACTTC.

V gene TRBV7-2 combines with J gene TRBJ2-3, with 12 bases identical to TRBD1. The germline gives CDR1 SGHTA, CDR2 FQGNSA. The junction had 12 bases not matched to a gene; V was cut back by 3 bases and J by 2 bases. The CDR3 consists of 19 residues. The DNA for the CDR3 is TGTGCCAGCAGCTTCTCTGGGACAGGGGGCTTCACGAACACAGATACGCAGTATTTT. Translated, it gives CASSFSGTGGFTNTDTQYF. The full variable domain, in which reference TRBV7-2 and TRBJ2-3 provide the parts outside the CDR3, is GAGVSQSPSNKVTEKGKDVELRCDPISGHTALYWYRQSLGQGLEFLIYFQGNSAPDKSGLPSDRFSAERTGGSVSTLTIQRTQQEDSAVYLCASSFSGTGGFTNTDTQYFGPGTRLTVL.

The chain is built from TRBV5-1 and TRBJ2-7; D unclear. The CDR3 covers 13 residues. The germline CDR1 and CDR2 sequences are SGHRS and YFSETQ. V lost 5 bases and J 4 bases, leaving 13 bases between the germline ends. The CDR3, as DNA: TGCGCCAGCAGTCGGCAGGTGGGGTACGAGCAGTACTTC. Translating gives CASSRQVGYEQYF.

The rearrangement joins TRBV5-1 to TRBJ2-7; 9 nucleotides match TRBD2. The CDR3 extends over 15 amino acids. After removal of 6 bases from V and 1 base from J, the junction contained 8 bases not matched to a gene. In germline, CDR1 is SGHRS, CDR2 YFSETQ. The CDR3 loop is CASKRLADDSYEQYF. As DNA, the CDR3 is TGCGCCAGCAAGAGACTAGCGGACGATTCCTACGAGCAGTACTTC.

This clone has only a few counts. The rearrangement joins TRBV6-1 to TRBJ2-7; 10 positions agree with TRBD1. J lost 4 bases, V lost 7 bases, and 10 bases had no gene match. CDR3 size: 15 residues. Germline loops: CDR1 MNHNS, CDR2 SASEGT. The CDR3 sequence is CASNALGGQGYEQYF. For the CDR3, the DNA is TGTGCCAGCAACGCCCTCGGGGGACAGGGGTACGAGCAGTACTTC.